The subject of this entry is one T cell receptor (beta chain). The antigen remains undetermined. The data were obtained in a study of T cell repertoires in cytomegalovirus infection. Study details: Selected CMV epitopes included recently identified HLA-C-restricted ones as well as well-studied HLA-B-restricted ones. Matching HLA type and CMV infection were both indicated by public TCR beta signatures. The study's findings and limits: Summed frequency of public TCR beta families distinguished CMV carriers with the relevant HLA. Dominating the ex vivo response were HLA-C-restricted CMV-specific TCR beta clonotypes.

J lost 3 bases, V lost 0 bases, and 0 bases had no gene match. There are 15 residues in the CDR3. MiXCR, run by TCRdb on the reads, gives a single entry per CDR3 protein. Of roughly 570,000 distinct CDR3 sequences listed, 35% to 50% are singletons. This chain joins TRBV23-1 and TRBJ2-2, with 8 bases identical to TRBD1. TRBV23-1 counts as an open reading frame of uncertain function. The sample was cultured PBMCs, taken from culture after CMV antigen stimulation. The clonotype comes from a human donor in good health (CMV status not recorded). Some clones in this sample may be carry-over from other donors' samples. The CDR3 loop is CASSQSTGDTGELFF. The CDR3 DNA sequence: TGCGCCAGCAGTCAATCGACAGGGGACACCGGGGAGCTGTTTTTT.